A selection of T cell receptor beta chains follows, all from one sample in a study of OX40 agonist ivuxolimab in advanced cancers. Clones were sequenced by immunoSEQ multiplex PCR, and TCRdb holds only the in-frame ones, with some missing. Among approximately 67,000 clones listed, 91% were seen once. The material sequenced was CD4+ or CD8+ T cells sorted from blood, taken in a trial of the OX40 agonist ivuxolimab. These receptors all come from an adult with an advanced solid tumor such as melanoma, head and neck, liver or kidney cancer. CDR3s include the opening cysteine and the closing phenylalanine or tryptophan. The order of the fields is D gene, clone size, V gene, J gene, CDR3 protein, CDR3 DNA. The D gene is left open where the match is weak. Clone size appears in some rows only: once, few, many, or a class for an expanded clone.

>TRBD1|-|TRBV25-1|TRBJ1-1
CASSEYGEGAYTEAFF
TGTGCCAGCAGTGAATATGGGGAGGGGGCCTACACTGAAGCTTTCTTT
>TRBD1|once|TRBV7-9|TRBJ2-7
CASSSGQVVHEQYF
TGTGCCAGCAGCTCCGGACAGGTTGTCCACGAGCAGTACTTC
>-|-|TRBV4-1|TRBJ2-1
CASSFLYNEQFF
TGCGCCAGCAGCTTTTTATACAATGAGCAGTTCTTC
>-|-|TRBV2|TRBJ1-1
CASSRDGNTEAFF
TGTGCCAGCAGTCGCGACGGGAACACTGAAGCTTTCTTT
>-|-|TRBV19|TRBJ2-2
CASSTPGENTGELFF
TGTGCCAGTAGCACCCCTGGGGAAAACACCGGGGAGCTGTTTTTT
>TRBD2|-|TRBV18|TRBJ2-3
CASSPGLAGGTDTQYF
TGTGCCAGCTCACCAGGACTAGCGGGGGGCACAGATACGCAGTATTTT
>TRBD2|-|TRBV5-1|TRBJ2-3
CASSGGTSGITDTQYF
TGCGCCAGCAGCGGGGGGACTAGCGGCATCACAGATACGCAGTATTTT
>-|-|TRBV5-6|TRBJ2-3
CASSSPKAATDTQYF
TGTGCCAGCAGCTCTCCCAAGGCTGCCACAGATACGCAGTATTTT
>-|-|TRBV25-1|TRBJ1-6
CASSDSRNSPLHF
TGTGCCAGCAGTGACTCCAGGAATTCACCCCTCCACTTT
>-|-|TRBV28|TRBJ2-2
CASSQPLTVYRKLFF
TGTGCCAGCAGCCAACCGCTGACAGTTTACCGGAAGCTGTTTTTT
>TRBD1|-|TRBV5-1|TRBJ1-1
CASRGTGGSWGTEAFF
TGCGCCAGCCGAGGGACAGGCGGCTCGTGGGGCACTGAAGCTTTCTTT
>TRBD1|few|TRBV28|TRBJ2-5
CASSETGGQETQYF
TGTGCCAGCAGCGAGACAGGGGGCCAAGAGACCCAGTACTTC
>-|few|TRBV19|TRBJ2-7
CARGLGRDPYEQYF
TGTGCCAGGGGCTTGGGCAGGGATCCCTACGAGCAGTACTTC
>-|-|TRBV7-2|TRBJ2-2
CASTQWNTGELFF
TGTGCCTCCACCCAGTGGAACACCGGGGAGCTGTTTTTT
>TRBD1|-|TRBV5-5|TRBJ1-1
CASSFYRGNQDTEAFF
TGTGCCAGCAGCTTTTACAGGGGAAATCAGGACACTGAAGCTTTCTTT
>-|-|TRBV2|TRBJ1-5
CASRYGQPQHF
TGTGCCAGCAGATACGGTCAGCCCCAGCATTTT
>-|-|TRBV6-1|TRBJ2-5
CASTLWSGGGETQYF
TGTGCCAGCACCTTATGGAGCGGAGGGGGGGAGACCCAGTACTTC
>TRBD1|-|TRBV18|TRBJ1-3
CASSPSGGSGNTIYF
TGTGCCAGCTCACCCTCAGGGGGATCTGGAAACACCATATATTTT
>-|-|TRBV27|TRBJ2-2
CASSAPGHITGELFF
TGTGCCAGCAGCGCTCCGGGACACATCACCGGGGAGCTGTTTTTT
>TRBD2|once|TRBV19|TRBJ2-3
CASALLAGVSDTQYF
TGTGCCAGTGCCCTCCTAGCGGGAGTTTCTGATACGCAGTATTTT
>-|-|TRBV19|TRBJ1-1
CASSVMQAEAFF
TGTGCCAGTAGCGTCATGCAGGCGGAAGCTTTCTTT
>TRBD1|-|TRBV19|TRBJ1-2
CASSQGGDRGRRRGGYTF
TGTGCCAGTAGCCAAGGGGGCGACAGGGGGCGCAGACGAGGTGGCTACACCTTC
>-|-|TRBV29-1|TRBJ2-5
CSVEGPGPGSGTQYF
TGCAGCGTTGAAGGGCCGGGGCCCGGGTCCGGGACCCAGTACTTC
>TRBD1|-|TRBV2|TRBJ2-2
CASVERDRDAGELFF
TGTGCCAGCGTGGAACGGGACAGGGATGCCGGGGAGCTGTTTTTT